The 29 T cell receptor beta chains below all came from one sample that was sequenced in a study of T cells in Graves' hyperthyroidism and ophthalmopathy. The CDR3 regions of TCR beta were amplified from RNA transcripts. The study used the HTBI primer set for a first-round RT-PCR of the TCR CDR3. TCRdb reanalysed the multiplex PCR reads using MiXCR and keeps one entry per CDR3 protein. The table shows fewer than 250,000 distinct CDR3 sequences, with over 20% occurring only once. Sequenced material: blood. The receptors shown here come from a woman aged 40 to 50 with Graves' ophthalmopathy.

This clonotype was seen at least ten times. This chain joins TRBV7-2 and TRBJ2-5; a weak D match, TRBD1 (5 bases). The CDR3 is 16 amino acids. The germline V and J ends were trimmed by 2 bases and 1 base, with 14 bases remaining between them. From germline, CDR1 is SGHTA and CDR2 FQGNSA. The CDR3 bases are TGTGCCAGCAGCTTATTAGTTGTGGGGCCCCAAGAGACCCAGTACTTC. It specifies CASSLLVVGPQETQYF.

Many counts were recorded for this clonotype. The CDR3 is CASRSTHQPQHF. The CDR3 coding sequence is TGTGCCAGCAGATCTACTCATCAGCCCCAGCATTTT. The rearrangement uses TRBV28 and TRBJ1-5; D is undetermined. Deletions cut 6 bases from V and 5 bases from J, with 8 bases between. This CDR3 region has 12 residues. CDR1 is MDHEN, CDR2 SYDVKM, per germline.

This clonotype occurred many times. The CDR3 region is CASSLRQGITGELFF. The CDR3 region has the DNA TGTGCCAGCAGCTTAAGGCAGGGGATAACCGGGGAGCTGTTTTTT. J is TRBJ2-2 and V is TRBV7-3, with D possibly being TRBD1 (6 bases). Germline V CDR1 and CDR2: SGHTA, FQGTGA. There are 15 residues in the CDR3. Trimming pared 1 base from V and 5 bases from J, leaving 11 bases between.

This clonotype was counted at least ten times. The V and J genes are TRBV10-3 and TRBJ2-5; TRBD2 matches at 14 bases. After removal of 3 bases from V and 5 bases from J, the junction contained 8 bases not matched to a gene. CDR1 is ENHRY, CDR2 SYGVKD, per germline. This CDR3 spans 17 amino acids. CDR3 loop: CAISDRRLAGGRETQYF. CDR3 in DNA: TGTGCCATCAGTGACCGAAGACTAGCGGGAGGGCGTGAGACCCAGTACTTC.

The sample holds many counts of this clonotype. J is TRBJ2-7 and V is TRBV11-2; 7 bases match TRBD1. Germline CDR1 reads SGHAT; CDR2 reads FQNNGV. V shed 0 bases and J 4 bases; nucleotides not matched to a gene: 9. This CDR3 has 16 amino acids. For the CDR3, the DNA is TGTGCCAGCAGCTTAGATATCTGGGGGACAGAGTACGAGCAGTACTTC. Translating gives CASSLDIWGTEYEQYF.

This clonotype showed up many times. The CDR3 sequence: CSARDRFSSYEQYF. The CDR3 DNA reads TGCAGTGCTAGAGATAGATTCAGTTCCTACGAGCAGTACTTC. The chain has TRBV20-1 and TRBJ2-7; D is undetermined. The CDR3 contains 14 residues. Germline CDR1 is DFQATT and CDR2 is SNEGSKA (reference sequence). Between the trimmed V and J ends, which lost 0 bases and 1 base, there was a span of 10 bases.

The CDR3 nucleotides read TGTGCCAGCAGTTACCGGGGACAGGGACACGGGGGCTACACCTTC. Protein sequence: CASSYRGQGHGGYTF. The chain recombines TRBV6-5 with TRBJ1-2, with TRBD1 matching 9 bases. Germline CDR1 and CDR2: MNHEY and SVGAGI. Losses at the gene ends were 2 bases for V and 8 bases for J; bases not matched to a gene: 9. The length of the CDR3 is 15 residues.

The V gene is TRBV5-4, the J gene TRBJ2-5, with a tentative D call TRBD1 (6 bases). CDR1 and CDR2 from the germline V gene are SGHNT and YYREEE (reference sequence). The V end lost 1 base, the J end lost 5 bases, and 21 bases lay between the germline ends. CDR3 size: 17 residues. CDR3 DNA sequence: TGTGCCAGCAGCTTGATCGGGGCAGGGGCGGACAAGGAGACCCAGTACTTC. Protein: CASSLIGAGADKETQYF.

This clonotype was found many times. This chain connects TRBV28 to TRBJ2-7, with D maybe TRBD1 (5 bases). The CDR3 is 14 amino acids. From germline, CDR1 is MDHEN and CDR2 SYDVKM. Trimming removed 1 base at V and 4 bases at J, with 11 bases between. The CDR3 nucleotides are TGTGCCAGCAGTTTATTCAGGGATCGATACGAGCAGTACTTC. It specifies CASSLFRDRYEQYF.

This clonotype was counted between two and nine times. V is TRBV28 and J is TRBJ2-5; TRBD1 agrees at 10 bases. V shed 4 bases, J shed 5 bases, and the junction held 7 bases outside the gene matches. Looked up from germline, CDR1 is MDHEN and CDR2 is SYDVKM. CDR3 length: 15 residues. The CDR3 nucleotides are TGTGCCAGCAGTTCAGGGGGACAGGGGAGCGAGACCCAGTACTTC. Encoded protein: CASSSGGQGSETQYF. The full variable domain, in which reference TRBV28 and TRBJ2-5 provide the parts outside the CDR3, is DVKVTQSSRYLVKRTGEKVFLECVQDMDHENMFWYRQDPGLGLRLIYFSYDVKMKEKGDIPEGYSVSREKKERFSLILESASTNQTSMYLCASSSGGQGSETQYFGPGTRLLVL.

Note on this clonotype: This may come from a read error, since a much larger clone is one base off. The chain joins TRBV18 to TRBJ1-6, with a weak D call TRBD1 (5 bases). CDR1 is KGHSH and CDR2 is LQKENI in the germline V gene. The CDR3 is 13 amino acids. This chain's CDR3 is CASSPRGNSALHF. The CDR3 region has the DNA TGTGCCAGCTCACCTCGGGGGAATTCAGCCCTCCACTTT.

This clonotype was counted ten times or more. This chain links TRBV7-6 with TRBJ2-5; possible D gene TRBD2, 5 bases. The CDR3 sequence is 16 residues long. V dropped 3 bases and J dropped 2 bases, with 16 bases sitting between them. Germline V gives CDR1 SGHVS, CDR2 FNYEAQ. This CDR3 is CASSFPDQRSQETQYF. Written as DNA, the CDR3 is TGTGCCAGCAGCTTCCCGGATCAGCGGAGTCAAGAGACCCAGTACTTC. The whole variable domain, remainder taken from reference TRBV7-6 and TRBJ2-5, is GAGVSQSPRYKVTKRGQDVALRCDPISGHVSLYWYRQALGQGPEFLTYFNYEAQQDKSGLPNDRFSAERPEGSISTLTIQRTEQRDSAMYRCASSFPDQRSQETQYFGPGTRLLVL.

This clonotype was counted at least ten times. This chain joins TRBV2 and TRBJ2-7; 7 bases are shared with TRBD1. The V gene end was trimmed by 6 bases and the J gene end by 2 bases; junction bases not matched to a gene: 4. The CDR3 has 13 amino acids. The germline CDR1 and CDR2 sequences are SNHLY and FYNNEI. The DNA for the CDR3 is TGTGCCAGCAGGCCCGGGACAGCCTACGAGCAGTACTTC. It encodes CASRPGTAYEQYF. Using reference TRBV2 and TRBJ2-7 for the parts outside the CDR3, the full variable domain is EPEVTQTPSHQVTQMGQEVILRCVPISNHLYFYWYRQILGQKVEFLVSFYNNEISEKSEIFDDQFSVERPDGSNFTLKIRSTKLEDSAMYFCASRPGTAYEQYFGPGTRLTVT.

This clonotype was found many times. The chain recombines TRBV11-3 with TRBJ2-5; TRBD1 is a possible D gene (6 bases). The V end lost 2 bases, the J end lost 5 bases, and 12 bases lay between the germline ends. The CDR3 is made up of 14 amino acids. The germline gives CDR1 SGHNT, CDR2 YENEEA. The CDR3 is CASSLKGEWETQYF. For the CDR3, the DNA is TGTGCCAGCAGCTTAAAGGGGGAATGGGAGACCCAGTACTTC.

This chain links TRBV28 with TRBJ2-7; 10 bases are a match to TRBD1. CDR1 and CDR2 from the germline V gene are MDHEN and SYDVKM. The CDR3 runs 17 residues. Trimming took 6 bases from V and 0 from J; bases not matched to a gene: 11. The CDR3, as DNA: TGTGCCAGCAGATCCGGGACAGGGGCCTCCACCTCCTACGAGCAGTACTTC. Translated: CASRSGTGASTSYEQYF.

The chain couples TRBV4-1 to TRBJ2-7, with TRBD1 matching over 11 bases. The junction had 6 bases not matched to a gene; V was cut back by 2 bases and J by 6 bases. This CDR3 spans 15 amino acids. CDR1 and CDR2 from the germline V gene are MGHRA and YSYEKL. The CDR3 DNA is TGCGCCAGCAGCCAATTTTCCGGGACAGGGGGCGAGCAGTACTTC. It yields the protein CASSQFSGTGGEQYF.

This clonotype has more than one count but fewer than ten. CDR3 sequence (DNA): TGTGCCACCAGCAGAGATGCGGTGGGAGCCTCCTATGGCTACACCTTC. Its protein product is CATSRDAVGASYGYTF. The chain links TRBV15 to TRBJ1-2; D remains unclear. Germline V gene sequence: CDR1 LNHNV, CDR2 YYDKDF (reference sequence). This CDR3 is 16 amino acids long. V gave up 0 bases and J gave up 4 bases, with 15 bases separating them.

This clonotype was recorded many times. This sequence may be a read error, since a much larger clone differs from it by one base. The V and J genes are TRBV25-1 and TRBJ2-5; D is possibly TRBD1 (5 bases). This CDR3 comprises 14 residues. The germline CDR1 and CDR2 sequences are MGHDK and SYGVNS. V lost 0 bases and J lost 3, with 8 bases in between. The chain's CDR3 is CASSEYGREETQYF. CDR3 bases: TGTGCCAGCAGTGAATATGGCAGGGAAGAGACCCAGTACTTC.

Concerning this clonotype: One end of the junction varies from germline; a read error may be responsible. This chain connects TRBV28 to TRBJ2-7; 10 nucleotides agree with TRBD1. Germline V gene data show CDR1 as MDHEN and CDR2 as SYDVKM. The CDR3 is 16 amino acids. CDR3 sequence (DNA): TGTGCCAGCAGTCTATGGGGGACAGGGGACCTCTACGAGCAGTACTTC. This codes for CASSLWGTGDLYEQYF. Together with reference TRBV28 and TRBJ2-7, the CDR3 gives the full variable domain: DVKVTQSSRYLVKRTGEKVFLECVQDMDHENMFWYRQDPGLGLRLIYFSYDVKMKEKGDIPEGYSVSREKKERFSLILESASTNQTSMYLCASSLWGTGDLYEQYFGPGTRLTVT.

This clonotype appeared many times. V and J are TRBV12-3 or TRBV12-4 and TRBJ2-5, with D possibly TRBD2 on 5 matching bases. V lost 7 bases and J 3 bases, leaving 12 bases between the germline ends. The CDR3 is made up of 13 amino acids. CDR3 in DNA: TGTGCCAGCATTGGAGGAGTCGAAGAGACCCAGTACTTC. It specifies CASIGGVEETQYF.

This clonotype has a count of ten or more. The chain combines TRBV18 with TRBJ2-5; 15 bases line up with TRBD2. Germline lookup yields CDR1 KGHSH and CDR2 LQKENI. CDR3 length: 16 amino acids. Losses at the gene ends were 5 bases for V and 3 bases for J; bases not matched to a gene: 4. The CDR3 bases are TGTGCCAGCTCATCATGGACTAGCGGGAGGGAAGAGACCCAGTACTTC. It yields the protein CASSSWTSGREETQYF. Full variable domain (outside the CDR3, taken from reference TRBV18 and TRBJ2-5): NAGVMQNPRHLVRRRGQEARLRCSPMKGHSHVYWYRQLPEEGLKFMVYLQKENIIDESGMPKERFSAEFPKEGPSILRIQQVVRGDSAAYFCASSSWTSGREETQYFGPGTRLLVL.

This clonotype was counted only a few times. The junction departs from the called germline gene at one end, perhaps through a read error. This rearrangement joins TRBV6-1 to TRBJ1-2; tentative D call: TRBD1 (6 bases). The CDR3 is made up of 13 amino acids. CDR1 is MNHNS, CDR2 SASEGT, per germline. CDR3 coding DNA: TGCGCCAGCAGCAACAGGGAACCGGTGCGCTACACCTTC. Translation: CASSNREPVRYTF.

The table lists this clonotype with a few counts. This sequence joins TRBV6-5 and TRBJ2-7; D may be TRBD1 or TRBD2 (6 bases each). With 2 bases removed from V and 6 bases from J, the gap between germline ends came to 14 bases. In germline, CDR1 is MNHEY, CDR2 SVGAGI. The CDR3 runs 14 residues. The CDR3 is CASSYRGRLGEQYF. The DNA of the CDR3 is TGTGCCAGCAGTTACAGGGGGAGGCTAGGCGAGCAGTACTTC.

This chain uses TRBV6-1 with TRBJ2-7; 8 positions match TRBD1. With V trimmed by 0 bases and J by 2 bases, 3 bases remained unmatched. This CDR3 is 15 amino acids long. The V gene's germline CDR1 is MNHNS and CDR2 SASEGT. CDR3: CASSEAAGGPYEQYF. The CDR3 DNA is TGTGCCAGCAGTGAAGCAGCAGGGGGCCCCTACGAGCAGTACTTC.

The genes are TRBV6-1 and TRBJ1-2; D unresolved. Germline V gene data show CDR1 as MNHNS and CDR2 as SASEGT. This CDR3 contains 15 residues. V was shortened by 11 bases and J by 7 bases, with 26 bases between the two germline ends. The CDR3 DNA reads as TGTGCCGGCACCCTCTCAGTTCCGGGCTTAAGTGGCTACACCTTC. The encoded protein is CAGTLSVPGLSGYTF.

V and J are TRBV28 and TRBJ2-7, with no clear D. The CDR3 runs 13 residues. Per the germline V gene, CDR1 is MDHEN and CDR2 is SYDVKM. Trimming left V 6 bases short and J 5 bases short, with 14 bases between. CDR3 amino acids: CASSLAPPNEQYF. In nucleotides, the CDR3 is TGTGCCAGCAGCTTAGCCCCACCGAACGAGCAGTACTTC.

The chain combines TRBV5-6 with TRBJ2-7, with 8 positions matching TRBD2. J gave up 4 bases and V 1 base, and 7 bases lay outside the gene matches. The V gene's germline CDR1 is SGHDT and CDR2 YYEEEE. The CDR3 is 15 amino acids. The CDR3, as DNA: TGTGCCAGCAGCTTGACGGGAGGGCCGGGGTACGAGCAGTACTTC. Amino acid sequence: CASSLTGGPGYEQYF. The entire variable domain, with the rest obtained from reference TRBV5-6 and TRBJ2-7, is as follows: DAGVTQSPTHLIKTRGQQVTLRCSPKSGHDTVSWYQQALGQGPQFIFQYYEEEERQRGNFPDRFSGHQFPNYSSELNVNALLLGDSALYLCASSLTGGPGYEQYFGPGTRLTVT.

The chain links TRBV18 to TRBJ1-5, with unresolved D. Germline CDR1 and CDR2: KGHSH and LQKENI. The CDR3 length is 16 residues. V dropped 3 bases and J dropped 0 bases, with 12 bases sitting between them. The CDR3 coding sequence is TGTGCCAGCTCACCTTACCGGACTGATAGCAATCAGCCCCAGCATTTT. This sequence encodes CASSPYRTDSNQPQHF.

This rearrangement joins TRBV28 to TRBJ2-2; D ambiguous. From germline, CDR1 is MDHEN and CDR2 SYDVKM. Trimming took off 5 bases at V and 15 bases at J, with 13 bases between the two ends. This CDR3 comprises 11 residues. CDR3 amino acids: CASSPPTRVFF. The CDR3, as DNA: TGTGCCAGCAGTCCTCCTACTCGGGTGTTTTTT.